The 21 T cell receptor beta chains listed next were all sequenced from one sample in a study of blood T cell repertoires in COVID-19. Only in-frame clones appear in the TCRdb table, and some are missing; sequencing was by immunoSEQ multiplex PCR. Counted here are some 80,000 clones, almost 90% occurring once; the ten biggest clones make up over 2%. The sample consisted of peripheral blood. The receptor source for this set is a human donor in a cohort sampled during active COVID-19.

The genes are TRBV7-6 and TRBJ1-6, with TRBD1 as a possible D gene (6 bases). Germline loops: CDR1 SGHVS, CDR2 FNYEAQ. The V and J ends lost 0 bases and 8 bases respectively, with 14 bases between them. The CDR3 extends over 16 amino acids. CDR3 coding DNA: TGTGCCAGCAGCTTAGCGAAACAGGGCCGGCATTCACCCCTCCACTTT. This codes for CASSLAKQGRHSPLHF.

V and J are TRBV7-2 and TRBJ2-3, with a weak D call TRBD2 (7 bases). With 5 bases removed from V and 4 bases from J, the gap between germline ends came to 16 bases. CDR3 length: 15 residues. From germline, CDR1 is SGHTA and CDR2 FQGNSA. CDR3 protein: CASSLGRGGADTQYF. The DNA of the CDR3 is TGTGCCAGCAGCCTCGGAAGGGGGGGCGCAGATACGCAGTATTTT.

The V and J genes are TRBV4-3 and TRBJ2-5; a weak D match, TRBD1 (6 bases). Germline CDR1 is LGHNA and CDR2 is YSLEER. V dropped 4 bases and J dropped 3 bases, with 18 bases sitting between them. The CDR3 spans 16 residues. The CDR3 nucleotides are TGCGCCAGCAGCCCACAGGCACAGGGACGTAAAGAGACCCAGTACTTC. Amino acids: CASSPQAQGRKETQYF.

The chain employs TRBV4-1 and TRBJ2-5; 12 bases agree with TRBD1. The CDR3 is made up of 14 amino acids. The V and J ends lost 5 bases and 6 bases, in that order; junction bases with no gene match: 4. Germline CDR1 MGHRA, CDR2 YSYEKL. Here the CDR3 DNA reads TGCGCCAGCAGCGGGACAGGGGGCCCGAAGACCCAGTACTTC. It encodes CASSGTGGPKTQYF.

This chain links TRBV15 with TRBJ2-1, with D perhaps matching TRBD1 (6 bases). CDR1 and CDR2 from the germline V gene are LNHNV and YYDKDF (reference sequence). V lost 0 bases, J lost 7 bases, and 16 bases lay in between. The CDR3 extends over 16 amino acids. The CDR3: CATSRDRAQGWNEQFF. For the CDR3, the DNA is TGTGCCACCAGCAGAGATAGGGCCCAGGGGTGGAATGAGCAGTTCTTC.

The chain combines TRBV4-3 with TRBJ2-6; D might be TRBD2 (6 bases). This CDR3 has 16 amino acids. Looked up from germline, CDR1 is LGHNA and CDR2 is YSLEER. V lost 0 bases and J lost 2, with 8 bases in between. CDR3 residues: CASSQDSGAGANVLTF. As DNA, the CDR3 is TGCGCCAGCAGCCAAGATAGCGGAGCTGGGGCCAACGTCCTGACTTTC.

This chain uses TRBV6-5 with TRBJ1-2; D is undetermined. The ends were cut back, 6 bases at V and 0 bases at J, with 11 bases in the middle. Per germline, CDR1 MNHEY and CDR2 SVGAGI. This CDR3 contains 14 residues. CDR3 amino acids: CASSPGVSNYGYTF. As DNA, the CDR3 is TGTGCCAGCAGCCCCGGAGTTTCTAACTATGGCTACACCTTC.

The CDR3 DNA reads TGCGCCAGCAGCCCGGGGACAGGGGATGAGACCCAGTACTTC. Translated, it gives CASSPGTGDETQYF. The chain carries TRBV5-1 and TRBJ2-5, with 10 bases matching TRBD1. The CDR3 consists of 14 residues. V lost 4 bases and J lost 5; bases outside the gene matches: 5. The V gene's germline CDR1 is SGHRS and CDR2 YFSETQ.

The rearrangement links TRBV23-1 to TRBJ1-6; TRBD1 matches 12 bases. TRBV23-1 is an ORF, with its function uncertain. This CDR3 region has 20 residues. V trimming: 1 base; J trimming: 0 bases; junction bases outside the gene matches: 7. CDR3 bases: TGCGCCAGCAGTCAATTTGGGACAGGGGGCCCAAGCTCCTATAATTCACCCCTCCACTTT. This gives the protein CASSQFGTGGPSSYNSPLHF.

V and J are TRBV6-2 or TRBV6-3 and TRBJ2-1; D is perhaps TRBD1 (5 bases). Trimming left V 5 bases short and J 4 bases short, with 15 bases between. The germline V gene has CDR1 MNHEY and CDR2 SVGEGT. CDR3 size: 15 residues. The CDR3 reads CASSVRQRLYNEQFF. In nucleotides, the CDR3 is TGTGCCAGCAGTGTGAGACAGAGACTTTACAATGAGCAGTTCTTC.

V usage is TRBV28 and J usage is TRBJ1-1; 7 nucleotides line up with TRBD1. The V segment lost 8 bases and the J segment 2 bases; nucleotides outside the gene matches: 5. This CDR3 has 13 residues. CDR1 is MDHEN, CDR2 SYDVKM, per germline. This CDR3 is CASLGGLNTEAFF. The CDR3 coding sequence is TGTGCCAGCCTAGGGGGCCTTAACACTGAAGCTTTCTTT. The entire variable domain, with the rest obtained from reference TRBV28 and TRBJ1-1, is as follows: DVKVTQSSRYLVKRTGEKVFLECVQDMDHENMFWYRQDPGLGLRLIYFSYDVKMKEKGDIPEGYSVSREKKERFSLILESASTNQTSMYLCASLGGLNTEAFFGQGTRLTVV.

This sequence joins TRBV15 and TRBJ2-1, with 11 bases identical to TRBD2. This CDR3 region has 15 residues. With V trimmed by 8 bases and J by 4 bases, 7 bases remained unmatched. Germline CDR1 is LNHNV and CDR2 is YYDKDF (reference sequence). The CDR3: CATEQGLAEYNEQFF. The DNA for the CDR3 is TGTGCCACCGAACAGGGACTAGCGGAATACAATGAGCAGTTCTTC.

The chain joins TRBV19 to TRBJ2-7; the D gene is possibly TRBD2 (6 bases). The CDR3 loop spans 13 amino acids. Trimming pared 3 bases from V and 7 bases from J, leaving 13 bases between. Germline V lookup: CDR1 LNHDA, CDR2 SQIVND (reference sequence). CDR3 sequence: CASSIGGDGEQYF. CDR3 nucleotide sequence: TGTGCCAGTAGTATCGGGGGAGACGGGGAGCAGTACTTC.

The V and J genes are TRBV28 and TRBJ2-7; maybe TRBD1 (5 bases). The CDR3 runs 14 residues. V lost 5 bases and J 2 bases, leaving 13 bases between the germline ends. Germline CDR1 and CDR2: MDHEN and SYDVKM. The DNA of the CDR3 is TGTGCCAGCAGTCTAAGGGGCGACGCCTACGAGCAGTACTTC. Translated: CASSLRGDAYEQYF.

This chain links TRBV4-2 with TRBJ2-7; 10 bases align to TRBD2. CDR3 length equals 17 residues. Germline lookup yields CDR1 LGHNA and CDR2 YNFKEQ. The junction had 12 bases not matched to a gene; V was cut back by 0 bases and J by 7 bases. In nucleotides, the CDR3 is TGTGCCAGCAGCCAAGATCTCTGGGTAGCGGGAGGTTATGAGCAGTACTTC. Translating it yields CASSQDLWVAGGYEQYF.

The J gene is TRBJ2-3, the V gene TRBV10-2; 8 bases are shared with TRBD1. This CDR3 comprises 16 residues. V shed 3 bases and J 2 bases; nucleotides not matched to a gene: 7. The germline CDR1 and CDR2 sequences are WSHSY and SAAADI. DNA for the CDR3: TGCGCCAGCAGTGAATTAGAGGGACAGGCCACAGATACGCAGTATTTT. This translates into CASSELEGQATDTQYF.

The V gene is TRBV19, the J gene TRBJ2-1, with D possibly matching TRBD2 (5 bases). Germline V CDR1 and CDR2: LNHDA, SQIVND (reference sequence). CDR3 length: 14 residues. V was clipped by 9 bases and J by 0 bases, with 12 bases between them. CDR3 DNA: TGTGCCAGCCGGGAAGGGAGCTCCTACAATGAGCAGTTCTTC. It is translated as CASREGSSYNEQFF.

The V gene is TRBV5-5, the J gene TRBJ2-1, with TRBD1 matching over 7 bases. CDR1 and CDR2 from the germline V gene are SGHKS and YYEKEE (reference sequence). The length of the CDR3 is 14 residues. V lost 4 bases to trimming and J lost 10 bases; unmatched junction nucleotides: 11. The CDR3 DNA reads TGTGCCAGCAGCCCCGACGTCGACAGGGTCGAGCAGTTCTTC. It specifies CASSPDVDRVEQFF.

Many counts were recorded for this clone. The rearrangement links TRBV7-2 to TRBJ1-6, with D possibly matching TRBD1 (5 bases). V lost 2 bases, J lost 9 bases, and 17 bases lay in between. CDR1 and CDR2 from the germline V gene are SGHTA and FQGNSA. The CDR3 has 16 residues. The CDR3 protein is CASSLSLGGRGSPLHF. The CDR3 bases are TGTGCCAGCAGCTTAAGTCTGGGGGGACGGGGTTCACCCCTCCACTTT.

CDR3: CASSFVSGVPETQYF. The CDR3 DNA reads as TGTGCCAGCAGCTTTGTCTCGGGAGTTCCAGAGACCCAGTACTTC. The chain employs TRBV11-2 and TRBJ2-5; D is perhaps TRBD2 (6 bases). The V end was cut by 3 bases, the J end by 4 bases, with 15 bases between. Germline V CDR1 and CDR2: SGHAT, FQNNGV. CDR3 size: 15 residues.

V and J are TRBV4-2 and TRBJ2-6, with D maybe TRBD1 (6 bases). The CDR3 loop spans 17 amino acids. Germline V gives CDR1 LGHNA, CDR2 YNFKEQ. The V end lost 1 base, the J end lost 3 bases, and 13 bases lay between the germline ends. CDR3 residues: CASSQVQAGVGANVLTF. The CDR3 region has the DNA TGTGCCAGCAGCCAAGTACAAGCAGGGGTTGGGGCCAACGTCCTGACTTTC.